This T cell receptor (beta chain) originates from a study of post-analysis software for immune sequencing data. The study's findings and limits: Controls had significantly higher normalized Chao1 diversity than multiple sclerosis patients. Elevated frequency relative to controls characterized several TRBV segments in patients, TRBV5-6, TRBV5-1 and TRBV20-1 among them. F measure clustering grouped samples strongly by preparation batch.

V lost 5 bases and J lost 4, with 11 bases in between. The CDR3 consists of 13 residues. Germline CDR1 reads SEHNR; CDR2 reads FQNEAQ (reference sequence). Remarks on this clonotype: The target antigen is unknown.

TCR beta cDNA libraries included unique molecular identifiers. Once about 0.85 to 10 million T cells were used, roughly 0.5 million cDNA molecules resulted. TCRdb redid the calling of the PCR reads with MiXCR, one entry per CDR3 protein. The data show approximately 440,000 distinct CDR3 sequences, 45% seen once. Sequenced input: blood. The clonotype was recovered from a girl under 18 with multiple sclerosis. V gene TRBV7-9 combines with J gene TRBJ1-2; possibly TRBD1 for D (5 bases). In nucleotides, the CDR3 is TGTGCCAGCAGCCCCTCGGGGGTCTATGGCTACACCTTC. Its translation: CASSPSGVYGYTF.